Shown below are 25 T cell receptor beta chains from a single sample sequenced in a study of blood T cell repertoires in COVID-19. Measured with immunoSEQ multiplex PCR; TCRdb has only the in-frame clones, and not every one. The sample has around 250,000 clones; roughly nine tenths are singletons. Sequencing used peripheral blood. The origin of the receptors is a man between 18 and 29 years old with active or convalescent COVID-19.

J is TRBJ1-5 and V is TRBV29-1; D is unresolved. The V gene's germline CDR1 is SQVTM and CDR2 ANQGSEA. V was cut by 2 bases and J by 11 bases, with 10 bases left in between. The CDR3 spans 11 residues. The CDR3 here is CSVELEGAQHF. In DNA form, the CDR3 reads TGCAGCGTTGAACTCGAGGGAGCCCAGCATTTT.

The J gene is TRBJ1-1, the V gene TRBV25-1; tentative D call: TRBD1 (6 bases). The V gene's germline CDR1 is MGHDK and CDR2 SYGVNS. Trimming cost V 4 bases and J 3 bases, with 9 bases left between them. The CDR3 runs 13 residues. The CDR3 loop reads CASSVGAHTEAFF. The CDR3 DNA is TGTGCCAGCAGTGTGGGGGCCCACACTGAAGCTTTCTTT. Based on the CDR3 plus reference TRBV25-1 and TRBJ1-1, the full variable domain is EADIYQTPRYLVIGTGKKITLECSQTMGHDKMYWYQQDPGMELHLIHYSYGVNSTEKGDLSSESTVSRIRTEHFPLTLESARPSHTSQYLCASSVGAHTEAFFGQGTRLTVV.

This chain joins TRBV3-1 (or the pseudogene TRBV3-2) and TRBJ2-5; D may be TRBD1 (6 bases). The CDR3 length is 16 residues. Trimming took off 0 bases at V and 5 bases at J, with 16 bases between the two ends. Germline V gene lookup returns CDR1 LGHDT and CDR2 YNNKEL (reference sequence). CDR3 sequence (DNA): TGTGCCAGCAGCCAAGATTACAGGGACACGCGGGAGACCCAGTACTTC. It is translated as CASSQDYRDTRETQYF.

CDR3 DNA sequence: TGCGCCAGCAGAGAAACAGGGTTAAGGTACACCGGGGAGCTGTTTTTT. This sequence encodes CASRETGLRYTGELFF. The chain recombines TRBV4-1 with TRBJ2-2, with TRBD1 as a possible D gene (6 bases). CDR1 is MGHRA, CDR2 YSYEKL, per germline. V was cut by 6 bases and J by 3 bases, with 17 bases left in between. The CDR3 extends over 16 amino acids.

In nucleotides, the CDR3 is TGTGCCAGCAGTTACTCGAGCGGGGCGGGCTACGAGCAGTACTTC. Protein sequence: CASSYSSGAGYEQYF. This chain joins TRBV6-5 and TRBJ2-7; 7 positions match TRBD2. V lost 0 bases and J lost 3; bases outside the gene matches: 5. In germline, CDR1 is MNHEY, CDR2 SVGAGI. The CDR3 is 15 residues long.

This clone appeared a few times. The chain joins TRBV28 to TRBJ2-1; 10 bases align to TRBD2. CDR3 length: 12 residues. J lost 12 bases, V lost 2 bases, and 1 base had no gene match. In germline, CDR1 is MDHEN, CDR2 SYDVKM. The CDR3 nucleotides read TGTGCCAGCAGTTTAGAGCGGGGGGGGCAGTTCTTC. Translating gives CASSLERGGQFF.

V gene TRBV11-2 combines with J gene TRBJ2-1; D call uncertain. The CDR3 contains 11 residues. CDR1 and CDR2 (germline): SGHAT, FQNNGV. Trimming left V 2 bases short and J 15 bases short, with 11 bases between. CDR3 DNA: TGTGCCAGCAGCTTATTAAGCGACCGGTTCTTC. It specifies CASSLLSDRFF.

The gene calls are TRBV30 and TRBJ1-3; the D gene is possibly TRBD1 (5 bases). Germline loops: CDR1 GTSNPN, CDR2 SVGIG (reference sequence). The CDR3 is 14 residues long. V gave up 0 bases and J gave up 2 bases, with 8 bases separating them. The CDR3 nucleotides are TGTGCCTGGAGTGTTGACAGCCCTGGAAACACCATATATTTT. This gives the protein CAWSVDSPGNTIYF.

On this clone: Given the absence of the conserved phenylalanine or tryptophan at the CDR3 end, a read error is likely. The DNA is omitted, as the CDR3 cannot be located on it reliably, and the CDR3 follows TCRdb's listing. V is TRBV11-3 and J is TRBJ2-3; TRBD1 was called by the table and not checked on the DNA. Looked up from germline, CDR1 is SGHNT and CDR2 is YENEEA. From its first to its last residue, the CDR3 has 11 amino acids. CDR3 loop: CASSFRDRGFV.

V usage is TRBV5-1 and J usage is TRBJ1-2; D call uncertain. Trimming left V 0 bases short and J 1 base short, with 7 bases between. Germline assignment: CDR1 SGHRS and CDR2 YFSETQ. This CDR3 spans 14 amino acids. The CDR3 is CASSLGRINYGYTF. In DNA, the CDR3 is TGCGCCAGCAGCTTGGGGAGAATTAACTATGGCTACACCTTC.

In nucleotides, the CDR3 is TGCGCCAGCAGTCACCACGTGGAGGGGCCGGAGACCCAGTACTTC. Translated: CASSHHVEGPETQYF. The chain combines TRBV23-1 with TRBJ2-5; the D gene is possibly TRBD2 (6 bases). TRBV23-1 is an ORF, with its function uncertain. Trimming cost V 3 bases and J 5 bases, with 16 bases left between them. The CDR3 length is 15 residues.

The chain is built from TRBV30 and TRBJ2-2; TRBD2 aligns across 7 bases. Germline CDR1 and CDR2: GTSNPN and SVGIG (reference sequence). This CDR3 is built from 13 residues. Trimming at V came to 0 bases and at J to 5 bases, leaving 0 bases not matched to a gene. CDR3 protein: CAWSVAGTGELFF. The CDR3 region has the DNA TGTGCCTGGAGTGTAGCGGGGACCGGGGAGCTGTTTTTT.

In its sample, this clone was seen once. The chain uses TRBV5-4 and TRBJ2-1; TRBD2 matches at 7 bases. The germline gives CDR1 SGHNT, CDR2 YYREEE (reference sequence). The CDR3 sequence is 16 residues long. The V and J ends lost 4 bases and 8 bases, in that order; junction bases with no gene match: 15. This CDR3 is CASSGISGGPQDEQFF. The CDR3 coding sequence is TGTGCCAGCAGCGGAATCTCGGGAGGCCCCCAGGATGAGCAGTTCTTC.

The chain carries TRBV19 and TRBJ2-7; 8 bases match TRBD1. After removal of 5 bases from V and 1 base from J, the junction contained 7 bases not matched to a gene. The CDR3 spans 15 residues. Germline V lookup: CDR1 LNHDA, CDR2 SQIVND (reference sequence). CDR3 residues: CASSLAQGASYEQYF. In nucleotides, the CDR3 is TGTGCCAGTAGTCTGGCTCAGGGGGCTTCCTACGAGCAGTACTTC.

The genes are TRBV28 and TRBJ1-1; D is perhaps TRBD1 (5 bases). The V and J ends lost 5 bases and 5 bases respectively, with 12 bases between them. CDR3 length equals 13 residues. Germline V CDR1 and CDR2: MDHEN, SYDVKM. The CDR3 reads CASSTGPRTEAFF. CDR3 DNA: TGTGCCAGCAGTACAGGACCTAGGACTGAAGCTTTCTTT.

V and J are TRBV12-3 or TRBV12-4 and TRBJ2-7; no clear D. There are 11 residues in the CDR3. Trimming removed 3 bases from V and 6 bases from J, with 6 bases in between. The chain's CDR3 is CASSFLGEQYF. In DNA form, the CDR3 reads TGTGCCAGCAGTTTCCTCGGCGAGCAGTACTTC.

The J gene is TRBJ1-5, the V gene TRBV29-1; D might be TRBD1 (6 bases). V was cut by 6 bases and J by 5 bases, with 20 bases left in between. The CDR3 is 15 amino acids. Germline V CDR1 and CDR2: SQVTM, ANQGSEA. The DNA for the CDR3 is TGCAGCGTCCTAGGAGAGGGGGATATCGATCAGCCCCAGCATTTT. Translation gives CSVLGEGDIDQPQHF.

The V and J genes are TRBV6-2 or TRBV6-3 and TRBJ2-7, with D possibly TRBD1 on 5 matching bases. Germline V gene sequence: CDR1 MNHEY, CDR2 SVGEGT. The germline V and J ends were trimmed by 5 bases and 6 bases, with 8 bases remaining between them. The CDR3 runs to 11 residues. The CDR3: CASSVGPEQYF. The CDR3 region has the DNA TGTGCCAGCAGTGTGGGGCCCGAGCAGTACTTC.

The chain recombines TRBV3-1 (or the pseudogene TRBV3-2) with TRBJ1-1; possibly TRBD1 for D (6 bases). V lost 4 bases and J lost 1, with 10 bases in between. This CDR3 is 14 amino acids long. Germline V gene sequence: CDR1 LGHDT, CDR2 YNNKEL (reference sequence). The CDR3 coding sequence is TGTGCCAGCAGCCGAGGGGGGGGGAACACTGAAGCTTTCTTT. This encodes CASSRGGGNTEAFF.

The chain uses TRBV7-9 and TRBJ1-4; no clear D. The germline CDR1 and CDR2 sequences are SEHNR and FQNEAQ (reference sequence). The CDR3 loop spans 14 amino acids. V dropped 2 bases and J dropped 0 bases, with 4 bases sitting between them. As DNA, the CDR3 is TGTGCCAGCAGCTTATCTGCAACTAATGAAAAACTGTTTTTT. It codes for CASSLSATNEKLFF.

This chain connects TRBV27 to TRBJ2-7, with D possibly TRBD2 on 5 matching bases. CDR1 and CDR2 (germline): MNHEY, SMNVEV (reference sequence). The V end lost 3 bases, the J end lost 2 bases, and 11 bases lay between the germline ends. The CDR3 loop spans 14 amino acids. CDR3 protein: CASSLSRGPYEQYF. CDR3 sequence (DNA): TGTGCCAGCAGTTTGTCTCGCGGGCCCTACGAGCAGTACTTC.

V usage is TRBV6-1 and J usage is TRBJ1-5, with D perhaps TRBD1 (6 bases). V lost 4 bases to trimming and J lost 0 bases, with 13 bases between them. The CDR3 covers 16 residues. CDR1 and CDR2 (germline): MNHNS, SASEGT. CDR3 in amino acids: CASSGLTGVSNQPQHF. CDR3 in DNA: TGTGCCAGCAGTGGACTGACAGGCGTTAGCAATCAGCCCCAGCATTTT.

This sequence joins TRBV5-1 and TRBJ2-5; TRBD2 might be the D (6 bases). Germline V CDR1 and CDR2: SGHRS, YFSETQ. The germline V and J ends were trimmed by 4 bases and 4 bases, with 11 bases remaining between them. The CDR3 length is 13 residues. The CDR3 loop reads CASSPGSRETQYF. CDR3 in DNA: TGCGCCAGCAGCCCCGGGAGTAGAGAGACCCAGTACTTC.

V is TRBV5-1 and J is TRBJ1-1; the match to TRBD1 covers 9 bases. V lost 3 bases, J lost 4 bases, and 13 bases stayed unmatched. The length of the CDR3 is 17 residues. Germline V gives CDR1 SGHRS, CDR2 YFSETQ. The CDR3 DNA reads as TGCGCCAGCAGCTCGGGACAGGGAGTTGGTCCGAGCACTGAAGCTTTCTTT. Protein product: CASSSGQGVGPSTEAFF.

This clone was counted once. The chain is built from TRBV6-4 and TRBJ2-4; maybe TRBD2 (6 bases). The CDR3 contains 18 residues. The germline V and J ends were trimmed by 8 bases and 4 bases, with 27 bases remaining between them. CDR1 MRHNA and CDR2 SNTAGT come from the germline V gene. CDR3 coding DNA: TGTGCCAGCGGAGGGCTCCGGGGGTCGGGTACCAAGAAAAACATTCAGTACTTC. Translating gives CASGGLRGSGTKKNIQYF.